This T cell receptor beta chain was sequenced for a study of OX40 agonist ivuxolimab in advanced cancers. Study-wide background: Having had anti-PD-1, anti-PD-L1 or anti-CTLA-4 therapy before was allowed, and about 40% had some.

CDR1 and CDR2 from the germline V gene are SEHNR and FQNEAQ (reference sequence). Trimming took 1 base from V and 8 from J, leaving 14 bases between them. This CDR3 is built from 15 residues. Produced via immunoSEQ multiplex PCR; TCRdb's table is partial and in-frame only. The sample yields some 90,000 clones, 87% seen once. The chain combines TRBV7-9 with TRBJ1-4; D is unclear. The input for sequencing was CD4+ or CD8+ T cells sorted from blood, taken in a trial of the OX40 agonist ivuxolimab. The sequence was collected from an adult with an advanced solid tumor such as melanoma, head and neck, liver or kidney cancer. The CDR3 is CASSLGDLAPEKLFF. For the CDR3, the DNA is TGTGCCAGCAGCTTAGGTGATCTGGCGCCGGAAAAACTGTTTTTT.